The 30 T cell receptor beta chains below all came from one sample that was sequenced in a study of T cell responses to AZD1222 COVID-19 vaccine. The method was immunoSEQ multiplex PCR; TCRdb's version includes in-frame clones alone and lacks a portion of them. The table includes over 100,000 clones, nearly 90% detected once. Source: peripheral blood, taken on day 0 of MenACWY control vaccination. The origin of the receptors is an adult in good health.

V gene TRBV6-5 combines with J gene TRBJ1-1, with 8 bases identical to TRBD1. The CDR3 spans 13 residues. The J segment lost 12 bases and the V segment lost 1 base, leaving 7 bases of the junction unmatched. Germline assignment: CDR1 MNHEY and CDR2 SVGAGI. In DNA form, the CDR3 reads TGTGCCAGCAGTTACTACCCCGGACAGGGAACTTTCTTT. Its protein is CASSYYPGQGTFF.

In its sample, this clone was seen once. The V and J genes are TRBV15 and TRBJ1-4; D perhaps matches TRBD1 (5 bases). V was shortened by 1 base and J by 4 bases, with 10 bases between the two germline ends. CDR3 length: 15 residues. Germline CDR1 LNHNV, CDR2 YYDKDF (reference sequence). DNA for the CDR3: TGTGCCACCAGCAGAGCAGGGACTTATAATGAAAAACTGTTTTTT. Encoded protein: CATSRAGTYNEKLFF. The full variable domain, completed using reference TRBV15 and TRBJ1-4, is DAMVIQNPRYQVTQFGKPVTLSCSQTLNHNVMYWYQQKSSQAPKLLFHYYDKDFNNEADTPDNFQSRRPNTSFCFLDIRSPGLGDTAMYLCATSRAGTYNEKLFFGSGTQLSVL.

The chain couples TRBV11-1 to TRBJ2-5; 7 positions agree with TRBD1. V was clipped by 1 base and J by 5 bases; unmatched bases: 7. CDR1 and CDR2 from the germline V gene are SGHAT and FQDESV (reference sequence). This CDR3 is 15 amino acids long. The CDR3: CASSLDGRGWETQYF. In nucleotides, the CDR3 is TGTGCCAGCAGCTTAGATGGCAGGGGGTGGGAGACCCAGTACTTC.

The chain employs TRBV7-2 and TRBJ1-4; the D is unclear. The V gene's germline CDR1 is SGHTA and CDR2 FQGNSA. CDR3 length equals 11 residues. V was trimmed by 5 bases and J by 6 bases, leaving 4 bases between them. As DNA, the CDR3 is TGTGCCAGCAGCCTCCATGAAAAACTGTTTTTT. Translated, it gives CASSLHEKLFF.

V gene TRBV18 combines with J gene TRBJ2-5; D remains ambiguous. The CDR3 has 13 amino acids. Trimming stripped 3 bases from V and 2 bases from J, with 7 bases between. CDR1 is KGHSH, CDR2 LQKENI, per germline. The CDR3 here is CASSPGIQETQYF. For the CDR3, the DNA is TGTGCCAGCTCACCGGGGATACAAGAGACCCAGTACTTC.

The chain joins TRBV4-1 to TRBJ2-7, with 10 bases that match TRBD2. V shed 1 base and J 4 bases; nucleotides not matched to a gene: 10. The CDR3 extends over 17 amino acids. From germline, CDR1 is MGHRA and CDR2 YSYEKL. DNA of the CDR3: TGCGCCAGCAGCCAAGCCCACAAATCTAGCGGGGGTTACGAGCAGTACTTC. This codes for CASSQAHKSSGGYEQYF.

This clone was seen only once. The CDR3 loop is CASSFKGKGKRWTQYF. For the CDR3, the DNA is TGTGCCAGCAGCTTTAAGGGGAAGGGTAAGCGGTGGACCCAGTACTTC. The rearrangement joins TRBV12-1 to TRBJ2-5. TRBV12-1 represents a pseudogene. The CDR3 sequence is 16 residues long.

V usage is TRBV24-1 and J usage is TRBJ2-1; a weak D match, TRBD1 (7 bases). Deletions cut 5 bases from V and 3 bases from J, with 13 bases between. The CDR3 is made up of 15 amino acids. Germline V gene sequence: CDR1 KGHDR, CDR2 SFDVKD. In DNA, the CDR3 is TGTGCCACCAGTGTGCCCCAGGGGGGCTACAATGAGCAGTTCTTC. It codes for CATSVPQGGYNEQFF.

The chain uses TRBV6-2 or TRBV6-3 and TRBJ1-1; the match to TRBD1 covers 7 bases. After removal of 6 bases from V and 5 bases from J, the junction contained 9 bases not matched to a gene. Germline CDR1 reads MNHEY; CDR2 reads SVGEGT. The CDR3 has 14 residues. The CDR3 spells CASSSNRGRTEAFF. In DNA form, the CDR3 reads TGTGCCAGCAGCTCTAACAGGGGAAGAACTGAAGCTTTCTTT.

The chain uses TRBV5-1 and TRBJ2-3, with D perhaps TRBD1 (7 bases). CDR1 is SGHRS and CDR2 is YFSETQ in the germline V gene. V was trimmed by 4 bases and J by 4 bases, leaving 13 bases between them. This CDR3 region has 14 residues. DNA for the CDR3: TGCGCCAGCAGCCAGGGGGGCCAAGCAGATACGCAGTATTTT. This codes for CASSQGGQADTQYF.

This rearrangement joins TRBV29-1 to TRBJ1-3; D not certain. CDR3 length equals 11 residues. CDR1 SQVTM and CDR2 ANQGSEA come from the germline V gene. The germline V and J ends were trimmed by 5 bases and 4 bases, with 6 bases remaining between them. CDR3 sequence (DNA): TGCAGCGTTTCGAAGGGAAACACCATATATTTT. Amino acid sequence: CSVSKGNTIYF. Supplemented by reference TRBV29-1 and TRBJ1-3, the full variable domain reads SAVISQKPSRDICQRGTSLTIQCQVDSQVTMMFWYRQQPGQSLTLIATANQGSEATYESGFVIDKFPISRPNLTFSTLTVSNMSPEDSSIYLCSVSKGNTIYFGEGSWLTVV.

This clone is a singleton in its sample. This chain joins TRBV5-4 and TRBJ2-7; 11 nucleotides line up with TRBD1. J was trimmed by 3 bases and V by 4 bases; bases with no gene match: 6. The CDR3 is 15 residues long. The germline V gene encodes CDR1 SGHNT and CDR2 YYREEE (reference sequence). CDR3 sequence: CASSLGTGGNYEQYF. The CDR3 DNA is TGTGCCAGCAGCCTCGGGACAGGGGGGAACTACGAGCAGTACTTC.

The chain carries TRBV29-1 and TRBJ1-5; D not certain. Trimming pared 3 bases from V and 10 bases from J, leaving 19 bases between. Germline V gene lookup returns CDR1 SQVTM and CDR2 ANQGSEA. There are 14 residues in the CDR3. This CDR3 reads CSVERAPREFPQHF. As DNA, the CDR3 is TGCAGCGTTGAGAGGGCCCCTCGTGAATTTCCCCAGCATTTT.

The chain joins TRBV6-4 to TRBJ2-3, with D unclear. The V gene's germline CDR1 is MRHNA and CDR2 SNTAGT. Between the trimmed V and J ends, which lost 0 bases and 1 base, there was a span of 14 bases. This CDR3 has 17 amino acids. This chain's CDR3 is CASSDSNMGVGTDTQYF. The CDR3 DNA follows: TGTGCCAGCAGTGACTCGAATATGGGCGTAGGCACAGATACGCAGTATTTT.

The rearrangement joins TRBV28 to TRBJ1-2, with 7 bases identical to TRBD1. The CDR3 covers 13 residues. Germline CDR1 and CDR2: MDHEN and SYDVKM. V dropped 2 bases and J dropped 8; count of bases not matched to a gene: 5. This CDR3 reads CASSLTRDRGYTF. CDR3 nucleotides: TGTGCCAGCAGTTTAACCCGGGACAGAGGCTACACCTTC.

The chain carries TRBV7-2 and TRBJ1-2, with 9 nucleotides matching TRBD1. In germline, CDR1 is SGHTA, CDR2 FQGNSA. The CDR3 runs to 16 residues. V shed 5 bases, J shed 4 bases, and the junction held 11 bases outside the gene matches. CDR3 in amino acids: CASSRNRDRVPYGYTF. The CDR3, as DNA: TGTGCCAGCAGCCGTAACCGGGACAGGGTACCCTATGGCTACACCTTC. The whole variable domain, remainder taken from reference TRBV7-2 and TRBJ1-2, is GAGVSQSPSNKVTEKGKDVELRCDPISGHTALYWYRQSLGQGLEFLIYFQGNSAPDKSGLPSDRFSAERTGGSVSTLTIQRTQQEDSAVYLCASSRNRDRVPYGYTFGSGTRLTVV.

The CDR3 DNA sequence: TGTGCCAGCAGTTACTCTGCAGCGGGGGCCTACGAGCAGTACTTC. Protein product: CASSYSAAGAYEQYF. The chain uses TRBV6-2 or TRBV6-3 and TRBJ2-7; TRBD2 matches at 8 bases. The CDR3 extends over 15 amino acids. Germline V lookup: CDR1 MNHEY, CDR2 SVGEGT. The V and J ends lost 0 bases and 2 bases, in that order; junction bases with no gene match: 3.

CDR3 protein: CASSLELAVGEQFF. The CDR3 DNA is TGTGCCAGCAGCTTAGAACTAGCGGTAGGTGAGCAGTTCTTC. J is TRBJ2-1 and V is TRBV11-1, with 8 bases identical to TRBD2. The CDR3 contains 14 residues. J was trimmed by 9 bases and V by 1 base; bases with no gene match: 5. The germline V gene encodes CDR1 SGHAT and CDR2 FQDESV (reference sequence).

Remarks on this clone: The sample carries other DNA sequences with the same CDR3. The rearrangement uses TRBV19 and TRBJ1-1; D remains unclear. Trimming stripped 1 base from V and 4 bases from J, with 7 bases between. This CDR3 has 13 amino acids. Germline V lookup: CDR1 LNHDA, CDR2 SQIVND (reference sequence). CDR3 region: CASSIGRGTEAFF. In nucleotides, the CDR3 is TGTGCCAGTAGTATAGGCCGGGGCACTGAAGCTTTCTTT.

This chain joins TRBV6-5 and TRBJ2-2; the D gene is possibly TRBD1 (6 bases). This CDR3 comprises 14 residues. CDR1 is MNHEY, CDR2 SVGAGI, per germline. The V end lost 5 bases, the J end lost 1 base, and 8 bases lay between the germline ends. The CDR3 is CASSRGRNTGELFF. CDR3 coding DNA: TGTGCCAGCAGTAGGGGGAGGAACACCGGGGAGCTGTTTTTT.

V and J are TRBV28 and TRBJ1-2, with a tentative D call TRBD1 (5 bases). The germline V and J ends were trimmed by 2 bases and 9 bases, with 16 bases remaining between them. This CDR3 comprises 14 residues. CDR1 is MDHEN and CDR2 is SYDVKM in the germline V gene. The CDR3 nucleotides are TGTGCCAGCAGTTTAGGGACTAGCATCGAAAGCTACACCTTC. Translating gives CASSLGTSIESYTF.

V gene TRBV6-5 combines with J gene TRBJ1-6, with unresolved D. This CDR3 region has 13 residues. The V end was cut by 6 bases, the J end by 9 bases, with 12 bases between. Germline-derived CDR1 and CDR2 are MNHEY and SVGAGI. Here the CDR3 reads CASRAFEGSPLHF. The CDR3 DNA reads TGTGCCAGCAGGGCTTTTGAGGGTTCACCCCTCCACTTT.

CDR3 in DNA: TGTGCCAGCAGCTCCTTGACAGGCCTCAATCAGCCCCAGCATTTT. It codes for CASSSLTGLNQPQHF. The rearrangement uses TRBV7-8 and TRBJ1-5, with TRBD1 as a possible D gene (6 bases). V was cut by 4 bases and J by 3 bases, with 13 bases left in between. The CDR3 totals 15 residues. CDR1 is SGHVS, CDR2 FQNEAQ, per germline. Combining the CDR3 with reference TRBV7-8 and TRBJ1-5 gives the whole variable domain GAGVSQSPRYKVAKRGQDVALRCDPISGHVSLFWYQQALGQGPEFLTYFQNEAQLDKSGLPSDRFFAERPEGSVSTLKIQRTQQEDSAVYLCASSSLTGLNQPQHFGDGTRLSIL.

This sequence joins TRBV5-1 and TRBJ1-4, with D perhaps matching TRBD1 (5 bases). The V end was cut by 3 bases, the J end by 0 bases, with 12 bases between. This CDR3 spans 16 amino acids. Germline V CDR1 and CDR2: SGHRS, YFSETQ. The CDR3 spells CASSSVGTPTNEKLFF. DNA of the CDR3: TGCGCCAGCAGCTCGGTGGGGACTCCAACTAATGAAAAACTGTTTTTT.

This rearrangement joins TRBV7-8 to TRBJ1-5; D gene unclear. CDR1 and CDR2 from the germline V gene are SGHVS and FQNEAQ. CDR3 length: 15 amino acids. V shed 4 bases and J shed 0 bases, with 10 bases lying between them. The chain's CDR3 is CASSYQESSNQPQHF. CDR3 DNA sequence: TGTGCCAGCAGCTACCAGGAGTCTAGCAATCAGCCCCAGCATTTT. Drawing the rest from reference TRBV7-8 and TRBJ1-5, the complete variable domain is GAGVSQSPRYKVAKRGQDVALRCDPISGHVSLFWYQQALGQGPEFLTYFQNEAQLDKSGLPSDRFFAERPEGSVSTLKIQRTQQEDSAVYLCASSYQESSNQPQHFGDGTRLSIL.

The V and J genes are TRBV7-8 and TRBJ1-3; D is unresolved. The V end lost 5 bases, the J end lost 0 bases, and 11 bases lay between the germline ends. The CDR3 runs to 15 residues. The germline gives CDR1 SGHVS, CDR2 FQNEAQ. This CDR3 is CASSPKRISGNTIYF. DNA for the CDR3: TGTGCCAGCAGCCCAAAGCGCATCTCTGGAAACACCATATATTTT. Complete variable domain (other parts from reference TRBV7-8 and TRBJ1-3): GAGVSQSPRYKVAKRGQDVALRCDPISGHVSLFWYQQALGQGPEFLTYFQNEAQLDKSGLPSDRFFAERPEGSVSTLKIQRTQQEDSAVYLCASSPKRISGNTIYFGEGSWLTVV.

V gene TRBV10-3 combines with J gene TRBJ2-7; D not certain. Trimming took off 1 base at V and 6 bases at J, with 10 bases between the two ends. The CDR3 is 13 residues long. The germline V gene encodes CDR1 ENHRY and CDR2 SYGVKD. In DNA form, the CDR3 reads TGTGCCATCAGTGAGTATGAGCGATCCGAGCAGTACTTC. It encodes CAISEYERSEQYF.

The chain carries TRBV28 and TRBJ1-6; D is unresolved. Germline V gene sequence: CDR1 MDHEN, CDR2 SYDVKM. Trimming left V 6 bases short and J 9 bases short, with 12 bases between. This CDR3 contains 13 residues. The CDR3 DNA sequence: TGTGCCAGCAGCTTAGAGCTGGGTTCACCCCTCCACTTT. Its translation: CASSLELGSPLHF.

This clone was found once. This chain joins TRBV2 and TRBJ2-3; 11 bases agree with TRBD1. V dropped 3 bases and J dropped 4; count of bases not matched to a gene: 3. Germline CDR1 SNHLY, CDR2 FYNNEI. The CDR3 has 15 residues. This chain's CDR3 is CASSDEGQGADTQYF. CDR3 DNA: TGTGCCAGCAGTGACGAGGGACAGGGGGCAGATACGCAGTATTTT.

The chain recombines TRBV27 with TRBJ1-2; 8 nucleotides align to TRBD1. The V segment lost 5 bases and the J segment 0 bases; nucleotides outside the gene matches: 8. This CDR3 has 16 amino acids. Germline V lookup: CDR1 MNHEY, CDR2 SMNVEV (reference sequence). The CDR3 reads CASSPRTGRANYGYTF. DNA of the CDR3: TGTGCCAGCAGTCCCAGGACAGGGAGGGCTAACTATGGCTACACCTTC.